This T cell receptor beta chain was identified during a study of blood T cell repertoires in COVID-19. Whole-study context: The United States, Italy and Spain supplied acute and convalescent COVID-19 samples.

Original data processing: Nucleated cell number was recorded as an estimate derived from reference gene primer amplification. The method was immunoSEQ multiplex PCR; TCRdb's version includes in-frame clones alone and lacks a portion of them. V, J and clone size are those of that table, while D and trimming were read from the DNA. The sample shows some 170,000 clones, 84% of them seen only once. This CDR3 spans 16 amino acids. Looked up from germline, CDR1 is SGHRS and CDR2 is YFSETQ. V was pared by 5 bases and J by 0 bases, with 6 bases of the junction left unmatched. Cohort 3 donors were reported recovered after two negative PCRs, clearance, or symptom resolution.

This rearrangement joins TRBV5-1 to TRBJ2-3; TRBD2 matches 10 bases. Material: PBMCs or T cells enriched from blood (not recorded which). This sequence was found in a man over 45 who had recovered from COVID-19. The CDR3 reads CASRSGGAVSTDTQYF. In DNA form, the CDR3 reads TGCGCCAGCAGGAGCGGGGGGGCCGTTAGCACAGATACGCAGTATTTT.